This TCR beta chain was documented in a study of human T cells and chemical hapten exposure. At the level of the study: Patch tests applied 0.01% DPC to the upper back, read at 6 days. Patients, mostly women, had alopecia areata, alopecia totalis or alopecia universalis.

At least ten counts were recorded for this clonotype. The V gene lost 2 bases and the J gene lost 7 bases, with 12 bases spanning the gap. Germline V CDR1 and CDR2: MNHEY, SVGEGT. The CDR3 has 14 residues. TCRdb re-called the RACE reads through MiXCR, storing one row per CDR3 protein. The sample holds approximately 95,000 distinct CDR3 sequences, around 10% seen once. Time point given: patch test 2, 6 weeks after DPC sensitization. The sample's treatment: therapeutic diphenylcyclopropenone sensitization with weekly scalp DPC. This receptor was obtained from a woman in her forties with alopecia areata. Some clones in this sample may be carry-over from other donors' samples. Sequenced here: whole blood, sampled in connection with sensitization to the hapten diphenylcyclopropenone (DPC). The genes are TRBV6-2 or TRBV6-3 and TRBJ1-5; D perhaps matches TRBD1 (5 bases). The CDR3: CASSYGREKQPQHF. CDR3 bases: TGTGCCAGCAGTTACGGCAGGGAGAAACAGCCCCAGCATTTT.